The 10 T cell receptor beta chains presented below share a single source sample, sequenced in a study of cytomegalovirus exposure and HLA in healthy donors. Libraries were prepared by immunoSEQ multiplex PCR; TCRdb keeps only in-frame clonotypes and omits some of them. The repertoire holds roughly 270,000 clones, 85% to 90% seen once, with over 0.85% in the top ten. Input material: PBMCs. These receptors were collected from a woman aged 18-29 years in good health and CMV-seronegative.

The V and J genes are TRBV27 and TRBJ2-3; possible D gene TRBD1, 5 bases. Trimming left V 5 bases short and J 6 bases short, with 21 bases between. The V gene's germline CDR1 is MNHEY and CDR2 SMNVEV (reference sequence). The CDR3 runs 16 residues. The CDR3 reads CASSPLIEQGMDTQYF. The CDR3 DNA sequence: TGTGCCAGCAGTCCCCTCATTGAGCAGGGTATGGATACGCAGTATTTT.

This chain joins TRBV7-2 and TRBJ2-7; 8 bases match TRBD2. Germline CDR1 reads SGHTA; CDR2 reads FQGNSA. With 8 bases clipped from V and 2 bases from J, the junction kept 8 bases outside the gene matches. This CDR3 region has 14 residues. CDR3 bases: TGTGCCAGCCGGGAGGGCGGGAATACCTACGAGCAGTACTTC. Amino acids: CASREGGNTYEQYF.

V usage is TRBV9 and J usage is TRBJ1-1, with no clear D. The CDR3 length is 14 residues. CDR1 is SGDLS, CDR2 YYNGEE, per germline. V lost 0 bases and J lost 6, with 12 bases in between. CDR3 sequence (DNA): TGTGCCAGCAGCGTAGCTTTTCGACACTCTGAAGCTTTCTTT. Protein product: CASSVAFRHSEAFF.

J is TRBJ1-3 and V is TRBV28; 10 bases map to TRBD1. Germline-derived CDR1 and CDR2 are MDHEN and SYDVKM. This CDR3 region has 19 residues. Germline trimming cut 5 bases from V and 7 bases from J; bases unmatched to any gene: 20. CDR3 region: CASSPLWRSDRGLWNTIYF. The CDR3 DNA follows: TGTGCCAGCAGTCCTTTATGGCGGTCAGACAGGGGGCTGTGGAACACCATATATTTT.

CDR3 amino acids: CASSLDSLNQPQHF. In DNA, the CDR3 is TGCGCCAGCAGTCTCGACAGCCTTAATCAGCCCCAGCATTTT. This sequence joins TRBV4-1 and TRBJ1-5; D possibly corresponds to TRBD1 (5 bases). Germline CDR1 reads MGHRA; CDR2 reads YSYEKL. V was clipped by 6 bases and J by 4 bases, with 13 bases between them. The length of the CDR3 is 14 residues.

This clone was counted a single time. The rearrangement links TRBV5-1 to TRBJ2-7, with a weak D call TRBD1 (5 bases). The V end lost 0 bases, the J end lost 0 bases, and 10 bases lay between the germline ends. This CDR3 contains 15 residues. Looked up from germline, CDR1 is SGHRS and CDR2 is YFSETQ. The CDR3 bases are TGCGCCAGCAGCTTGGGTGTAGGGGACTCCTACGAGCAGTACTTC. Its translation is CASSLGVGDSYEQYF. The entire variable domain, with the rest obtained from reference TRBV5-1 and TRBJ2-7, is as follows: KAGVTQTPRYLIKTRGQQVTLSCSPISGHRSVSWYQQTPGQGLQFLFEYFSETQRNKGNFPGRFSGRQFSNSRSEMNVSTLELGDSALYLCASSLGVGDSYEQYFGPGTRLTVT.

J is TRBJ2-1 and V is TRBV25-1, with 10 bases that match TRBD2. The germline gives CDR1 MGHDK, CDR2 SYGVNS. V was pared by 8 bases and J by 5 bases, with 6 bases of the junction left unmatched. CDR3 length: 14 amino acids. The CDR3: CASGGTSADNEQFF. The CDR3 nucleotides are TGTGCCAGCGGTGGGACTAGCGCAGACAATGAGCAGTTCTTC.

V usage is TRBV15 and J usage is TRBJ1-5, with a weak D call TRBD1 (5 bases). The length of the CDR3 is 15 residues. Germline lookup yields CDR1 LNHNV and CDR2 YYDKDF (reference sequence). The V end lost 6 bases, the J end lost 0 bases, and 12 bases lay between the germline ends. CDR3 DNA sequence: TGTGCCACCAGTAGGACAAAAAATAGCAATCAGCCCCAGCATTTT. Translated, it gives CATSRTKNSNQPQHF.

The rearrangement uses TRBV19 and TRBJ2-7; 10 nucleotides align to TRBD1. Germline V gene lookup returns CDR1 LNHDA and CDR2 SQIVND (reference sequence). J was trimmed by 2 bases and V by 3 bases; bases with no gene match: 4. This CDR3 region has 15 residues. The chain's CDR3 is CASSMMDRGAYEQYF. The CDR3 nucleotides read TGTGCCAGTAGTATGATGGACAGGGGGGCCTACGAGCAGTACTTC. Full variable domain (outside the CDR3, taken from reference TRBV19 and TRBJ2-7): DGGITQSPKYLFRKEGQNVTLSCEQNLNHDAMYWYRQDPGQGLRLIYYSQIVNDFQKGDIAEGYSVSREKKESFPLTVTSAQKNPTAFYLCASSMMDRGAYEQYFGPGTRLTVT.

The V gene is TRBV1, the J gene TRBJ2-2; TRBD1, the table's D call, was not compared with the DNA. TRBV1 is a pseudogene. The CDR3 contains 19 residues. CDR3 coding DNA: TGCACCAGCAGCCAAGGCACAGGGGGTCTCCCCAGAAACACCGGGGAGCTGTTTTTT. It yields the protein CTSSQGTGGLPRNTGELFF.